This TCR beta chain originates from a study of control samples from healthy donors and cancer patients. Sequencing was performed with immunoSEQ multiplex PCR; in TCRdb, only in-frame clones are kept and a portion is missing. The sample records 65,000 to 95,000 clones, 89% being singletons. Germline CDR1 reads LGHDT; CDR2 reads YNNKEL (reference sequence). This CDR3 region has 15 residues. V lost 1 base and J lost 0, with 7 bases in between. Sequenced input: blood. The J gene is TRBJ1-5, the V gene TRBV3-1 (or the pseudogene TRBV3-2), with D unclear. The TCR originated in a man aged 45-60 years in good health. CDR3 amino acids: CASSQGRLSNQPQHF. The CDR3 DNA follows: TGTGCCAGCAGCCAAGGACGGCTTAGCAATCAGCCCCAGCATTTT.